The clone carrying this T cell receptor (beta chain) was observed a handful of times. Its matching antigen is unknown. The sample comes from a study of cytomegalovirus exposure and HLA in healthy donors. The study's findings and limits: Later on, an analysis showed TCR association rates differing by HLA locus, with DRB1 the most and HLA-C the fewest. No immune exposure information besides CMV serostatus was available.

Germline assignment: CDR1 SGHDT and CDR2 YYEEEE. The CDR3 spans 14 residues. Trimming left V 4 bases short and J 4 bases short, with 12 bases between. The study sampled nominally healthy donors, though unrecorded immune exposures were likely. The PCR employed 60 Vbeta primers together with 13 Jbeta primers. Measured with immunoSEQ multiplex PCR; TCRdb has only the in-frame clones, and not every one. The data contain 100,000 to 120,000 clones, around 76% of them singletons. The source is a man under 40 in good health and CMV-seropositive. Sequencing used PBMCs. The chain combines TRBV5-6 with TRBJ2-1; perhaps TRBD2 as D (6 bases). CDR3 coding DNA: TGTGCCAGCAGCCTCACTAGCTTGTACAATGAGCAGTTCTTC. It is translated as CASSLTSLYNEQFF.